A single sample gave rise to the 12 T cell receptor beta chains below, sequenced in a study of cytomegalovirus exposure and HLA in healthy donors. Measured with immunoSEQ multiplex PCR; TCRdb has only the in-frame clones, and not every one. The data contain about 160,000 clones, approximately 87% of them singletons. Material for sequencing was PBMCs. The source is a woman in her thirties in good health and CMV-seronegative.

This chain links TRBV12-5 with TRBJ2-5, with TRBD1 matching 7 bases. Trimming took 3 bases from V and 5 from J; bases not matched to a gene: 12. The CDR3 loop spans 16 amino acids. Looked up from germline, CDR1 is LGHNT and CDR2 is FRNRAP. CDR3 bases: TGTGCTAGTGGTTTCACGACGACAGGGATGGGGGAGACCCAGTACTTC. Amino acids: CASGFTTTGMGETQYF. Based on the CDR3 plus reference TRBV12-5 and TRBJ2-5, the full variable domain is DARVTQTPRHKVTEMGQEVTMRCQPILGHNTVFWYRQTMMQGLELLAYFRNRAPLDDSGMPKDRFSAEMPDATLATLKIQPSEPRDSAVYFCASGFTTTGMGETQYFGPGTRLLVL.

CDR3 in DNA: TGTGCCAGTAGTAACGGACTAGCCGTTTACGAGCAGTACTTC. Its translation is CASSNGLAVYEQYF. The V and J genes are TRBV19 and TRBJ2-7; 8 nucleotides match TRBD2. Per germline, CDR1 LNHDA and CDR2 SQIVND (reference sequence). This CDR3 is 14 amino acids long. V was clipped by 4 bases and J by 4 bases; unmatched bases: 6.

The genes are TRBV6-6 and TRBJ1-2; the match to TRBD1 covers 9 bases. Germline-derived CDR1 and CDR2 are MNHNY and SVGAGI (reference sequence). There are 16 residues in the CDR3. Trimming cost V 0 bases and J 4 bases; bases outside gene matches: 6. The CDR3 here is CASSYSRQGVSYGYTF. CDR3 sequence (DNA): TGTGCCAGCAGTTACTCAAGACAGGGGGTTTCCTATGGCTACACCTTC.

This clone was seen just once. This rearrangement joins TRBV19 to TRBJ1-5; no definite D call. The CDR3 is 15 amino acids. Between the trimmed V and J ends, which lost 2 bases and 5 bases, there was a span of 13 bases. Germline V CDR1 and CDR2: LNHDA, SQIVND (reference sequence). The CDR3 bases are TGTGCCAGTAGTATACGGAGGGAAGTCGATCAGCCCCAGCATTTT. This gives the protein CASSIRREVDQPQHF.

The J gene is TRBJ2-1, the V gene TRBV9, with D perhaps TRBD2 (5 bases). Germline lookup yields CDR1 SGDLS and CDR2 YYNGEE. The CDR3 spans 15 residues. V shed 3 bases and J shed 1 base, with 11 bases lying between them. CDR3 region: CASSEGVRSYNEQFF. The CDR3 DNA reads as TGTGCCAGCAGCGAGGGAGTTAGGTCCTACAATGAGCAGTTCTTC. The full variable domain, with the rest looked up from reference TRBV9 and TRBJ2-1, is DSGVTQTPKHLITATGQRVTLRCSPRSGDLSVYWYQQSLDQGLQFLIQYYNGEERAKGNILERFSAQQFPDLHSELNLSSLELGDSALYFCASSEGVRSYNEQFFGPGTRLTVL.

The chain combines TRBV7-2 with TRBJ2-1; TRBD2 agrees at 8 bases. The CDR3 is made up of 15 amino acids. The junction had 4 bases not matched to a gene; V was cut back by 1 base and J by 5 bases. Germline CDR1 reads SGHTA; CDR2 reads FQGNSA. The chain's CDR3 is CASSLVLAGHNEQFF. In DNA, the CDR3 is TGTGCCAGCAGCTTAGTTCTAGCGGGTCACAATGAGCAGTTCTTC. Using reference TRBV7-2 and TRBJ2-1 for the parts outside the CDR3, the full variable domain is GAGVSQSPSNKVTEKGKDVELRCDPISGHTALYWYRQSLGQGLEFLIYFQGNSAPDKSGLPSDRFSAERTGGSVSTLTIQRTQQEDSAVYLCASSLVLAGHNEQFFGPGTRLTVL.

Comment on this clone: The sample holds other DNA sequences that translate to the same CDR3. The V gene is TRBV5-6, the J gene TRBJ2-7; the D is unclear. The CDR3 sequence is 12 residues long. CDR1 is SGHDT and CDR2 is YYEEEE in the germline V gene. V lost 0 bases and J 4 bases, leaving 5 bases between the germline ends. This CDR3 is CASSLVGYEQYF. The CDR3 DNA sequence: TGTGCCAGCAGCTTGGTAGGTTACGAGCAGTACTTC. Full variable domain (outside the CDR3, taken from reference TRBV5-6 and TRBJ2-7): DAGVTQSPTHLIKTRGQQVTLRCSPKSGHDTVSWYQQALGQGPQFIFQYYEEEERQRGNFPDRFSGHQFPNYSSELNVNALLLGDSALYLCASSLVGYEQYFGPGTRLTVT.

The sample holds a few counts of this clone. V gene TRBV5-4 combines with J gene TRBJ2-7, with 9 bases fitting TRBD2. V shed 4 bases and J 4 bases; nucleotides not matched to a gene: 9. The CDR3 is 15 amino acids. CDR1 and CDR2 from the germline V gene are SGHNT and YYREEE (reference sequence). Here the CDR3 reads CASSEHSGSKYEQYF. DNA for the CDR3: TGTGCCAGCAGCGAACATAGCGGGAGCAAGTACGAGCAGTACTTC.

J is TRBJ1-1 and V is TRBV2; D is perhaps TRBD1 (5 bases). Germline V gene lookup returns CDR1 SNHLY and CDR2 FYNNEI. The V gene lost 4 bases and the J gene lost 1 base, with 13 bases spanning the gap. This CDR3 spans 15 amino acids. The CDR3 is CASSVTWGENTEAFF. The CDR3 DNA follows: TGTGCCAGCAGTGTGACCTGGGGGGAGAACACTGAAGCTTTCTTT.

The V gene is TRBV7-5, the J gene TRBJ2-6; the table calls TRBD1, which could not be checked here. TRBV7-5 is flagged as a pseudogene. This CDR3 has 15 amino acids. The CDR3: CVRSTHRSGANVLTF. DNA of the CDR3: TGTGTCAGAAGCACCCACAGGTCCGGGGCCAACGTCCTGACTTTC.

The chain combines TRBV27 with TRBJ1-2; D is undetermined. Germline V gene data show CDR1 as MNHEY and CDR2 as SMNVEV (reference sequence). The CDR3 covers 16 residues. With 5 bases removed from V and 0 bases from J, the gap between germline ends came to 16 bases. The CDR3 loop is CASSPRGEKTNYGYTF. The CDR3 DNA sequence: TGTGCCAGCAGTCCCCGTGGGGAAAAAACTAACTATGGCTACACCTTC.

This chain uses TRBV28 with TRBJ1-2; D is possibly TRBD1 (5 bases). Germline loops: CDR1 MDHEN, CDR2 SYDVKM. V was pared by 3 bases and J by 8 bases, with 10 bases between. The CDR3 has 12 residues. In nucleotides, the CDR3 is TGTGCCAGCAGTTTGAGGGGCCGGGGCTACACCTTC. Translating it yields CASSLRGRGYTF.